These 8 T cell receptor beta chains came from one sample sequenced in a study of blood T cell repertoires in COVID-19. Data came from immunoSEQ multiplex PCR; TCRdb stores just in-frame clones and leaves some out. The repertoire holds about 170,000 clones, with under 90% as singletons. Sequencing was carried out using peripheral blood. The source is an elderly woman with acute or convalescent COVID-19.

This chain joins TRBV30 and TRBJ2-7; weak D call: TRBD1 (6 bases). V was shortened by 5 bases and J by 2 bases, with 13 bases between the two germline ends. The CDR3 length is 13 residues. Germline CDR1 is GTSNPN and CDR2 is SVGIG (reference sequence). DNA of the CDR3: TGTGCCTGGGCCGGGACACGAGCCTACGAGCAGTACTTC. Its protein product is CAWAGTRAYEQYF.

This clone showed up just once. The CDR3 DNA reads as TGTGCCAGCAGCCCGGACAGGGTTGACACCGGGGAGCTGTTTTTT. Protein: CASSPDRVDTGELFF. This chain links TRBV6-5 with TRBJ2-2, with 8 bases fitting TRBD1. Germline CDR1 MNHEY, CDR2 SVGAGI. After removal of 6 bases from V and 3 bases from J, the junction contained 6 bases not matched to a gene. The CDR3 is 15 residues long.

This clone was seen only a few times. The CDR3 here is CASRKTVFNQPQHF. DNA for the CDR3: TGTGCCAGCCGAAAGACAGTTTTCAATCAGCCCCAGCATTTT. V and J are TRBV6-5 and TRBJ1-5, with TRBD1 as a possible D gene (5 bases). Germline CDR1 reads MNHEY; CDR2 reads SVGAGI. This CDR3 has 14 residues. Between the trimmed V and J ends, which lost 8 bases and 3 bases, there was a span of 14 bases.

The table lists this clone with a few counts. The chain couples TRBV11-2 to TRBJ1-3; the D gene is possibly TRBD1 (6 bases). Germline V lookup: CDR1 SGHAT, CDR2 FQNNGV. The CDR3 totals 15 residues. With 1 base removed from V and 2 bases from J, the gap between germline ends came to 9 bases. CDR3 sequence (DNA): TGTGCCAGCAGCTTAGTAGGGACAACTGGAAACACCATATATTTT. Its protein product is CASSLVGTTGNTIYF.

The rearrangement links TRBV7-9 to TRBJ1-1; 9 positions agree with TRBD1. Looked up from germline, CDR1 is SEHNR and CDR2 is FQNEAQ (reference sequence). The length of the CDR3 is 15 residues. The V segment lost 2 bases and the J segment 4 bases; nucleotides outside the gene matches: 5. The CDR3 DNA reads TGTGCCAGCAGCTTAATGGGACAGGGAGGCACTGAAGCTTTCTTT. This translates into CASSLMGQGGTEAFF.

The V call is TRBV5-1, the J call TRBJ1-3; no definite D call. The germline V and J ends were trimmed by 0 bases and 0 bases, with 13 bases remaining between them. Germline lookup yields CDR1 SGHRS and CDR2 YFSETQ. CDR3 length equals 17 residues. The CDR3 sequence: CASSLALPGSSGNTIYF. CDR3 bases: TGCGCCAGCAGCTTGGCGTTACCGGGATCCTCTGGAAACACCATATATTTT.

This CDR3 is CASSLRDSHNQPQHF. Here the CDR3 DNA reads TGTGCCAGCAGCCTCCGGGACAGCCATAATCAGCCCCAGCATTTT. The chain has TRBV5-6 and TRBJ1-5; TRBD1 aligns across 7 bases. V was clipped by 4 bases and J by 4 bases; unmatched bases: 8. In germline, CDR1 is SGHDT, CDR2 YYEEEE. The CDR3 sequence is 15 residues long.

The sample holds one count of this clone. J is TRBJ1-2 and V is TRBV19; 10 bases map to TRBD1. The CDR3 is 16 residues long. Trimming at V came to 6 bases and at J to 3 bases, leaving 10 bases not matched to a gene. Germline V CDR1 and CDR2: LNHDA, SQIVND (reference sequence). The CDR3 loop is CASRTWTGGFDYGYTF. The CDR3 DNA reads as TGTGCCAGTAGGACCTGGACAGGGGGATTTGACTATGGCTACACCTTC.